The rows below give T cell receptor beta chains drawn from one sample of a study of CD8 T cells in ankylosing spondylitis. MiXCR was run by TCRdb on the 5' RACE reads, yielding one entry per CDR3 protein. The sample records roughly 280,000 distinct CDR3 sequences, 20% being singletons. Sequencing input: blood, either unsorted or a sorted T cell fraction (not recorded which). Receptor source: a male donor with ankylosing spondylitis or in good health (not recorded which). Both conserved end residues are part of each CDR3. A D gene is named only where the DNA matches it firmly. Size is stated for part of the rows, as once, few or many counts, or as a class when the clone is expanded.

cdr3_nt: TGTGCCAGCAGCCAAGATGGTCCCGGGGCGTCGCAGTATTTT; cdr3_aa: CASSQDGPGASQYF; v_call: TRBV4-2; j_call: TRBJ2-3; clone_size: NA; d_call: NA
cdr3_nt: TGTGCCAGCTCACCAAAAGAGACCCAGTACTTC; cdr3_aa: CASSPKETQYF; v_call: TRBV18; j_call: TRBJ2-5; clone_size: many; d_call: NA
cdr3_nt: TGTGCCAGCAGCGAGAGGGGGGAGATTATGAACACTGAAGCTTTCTTT; cdr3_aa: CASSERGEIMNTEAFF; v_call: TRBV9; j_call: TRBJ1-1; clone_size: few; d_call: NA
cdr3_nt: TGTGCCAGCAGTCGGGGACAGGGGGCATCCTACAATGAGCAGTTCTTC; cdr3_aa: CASSRGQGASYNEQFF; v_call: TRBV12-3/TRBV12-4; j_call: TRBJ2-1; clone_size: few; d_call: TRBD1
cdr3_nt: TGCGCCAGCAGAGAACAGGGATCGACAGATACGCAGTATTTT; cdr3_aa: CASREQGSTDTQYF; v_call: TRBV5-1; j_call: TRBJ2-3; clone_size: few; d_call: NA
cdr3_nt: TGCAGTGCTAGAGGGCCCCTCCTTCCTGGCATGGACACAGATACGCAGTATTTT; cdr3_aa: CSARGPLLPGMDTDTQYF; v_call: TRBV20-1; j_call: TRBJ2-3; clone_size: few; d_call: NA
cdr3_nt: TGTGCCAGCAGTAAGGGGACAGGGGATCGTCAGCCCCAGCATTTT; cdr3_aa: CASSKGTGDRQPQHF; v_call: TRBV3-1; j_call: TRBJ1-5; clone_size: NA; d_call: TRBD1
cdr3_nt: TGTGCCAGCAGCTCCCTACTAGATTCCGATACGCAGTATTTT; cdr3_aa: CASSSLLDSDTQYF; v_call: TRBV11-2; j_call: TRBJ2-3; clone_size: many; d_call: NA
cdr3_nt: TGCGCCAGCAGCTTGGCCCCAAGCGCTGAAGCTTTCTTT; cdr3_aa: CASSLAPSAEAFF; v_call: TRBV5-1; j_call: TRBJ1-1; clone_size: few; d_call: NA
cdr3_nt: TGTGCCAGCAGTTTCCCAGGTGGAACAGATACGCAGTATTTT; cdr3_aa: CASSFPGGTDTQYF; v_call: TRBV27; j_call: TRBJ2-3; clone_size: few; d_call: NA
cdr3_nt: TGTGCCAGCAGCAACGGAGCGGGTACCTACAATGAGCAGTTCTTC; cdr3_aa: CASSNGAGTYNEQFF; v_call: TRBV7-6; j_call: TRBJ2-1; clone_size: NA; d_call: NA
cdr3_nt: TGCAGTGCTAAGACAGGGGACCAGCCCCAGCATTTT; cdr3_aa: CSAKTGDQPQHF; v_call: TRBV20-1; j_call: TRBJ1-5; clone_size: NA; d_call: TRBD1
cdr3_nt: TGCAGTGCTAGAGATCGGACGGCAGGGGATACGCAGTATTTT; cdr3_aa: CSARDRTAGDTQYF; v_call: TRBV20-1; j_call: TRBJ2-3; clone_size: NA; d_call: NA
cdr3_nt: TGTGCCAGCAGCAAGGGAGGGGAGGGTTCACCCCTCCACTTT; cdr3_aa: CASSKGGEGSPLHF; v_call: TRBV21-1; j_call: TRBJ1-6; clone_size: NA; d_call: NA
cdr3_nt: TGTGCCTGGAGTGTGGGCGGAGGGCGGTACAATGAGCAGTTCTTC; cdr3_aa: CAWSVGGGRYNEQFF; v_call: TRBV30; j_call: TRBJ2-1; clone_size: many; d_call: NA
cdr3_nt: TGCAGCGTTCGTACCAGGGCAACTACAGATACGCAGTATTTT; cdr3_aa: CSVRTRATTDTQYF; v_call: TRBV29-1; j_call: TRBJ2-3; clone_size: few; d_call: NA
cdr3_nt: TGCGCCAGCAGCGGGACAGGGGTGGAGACCCAGTACTTC; cdr3_aa: CASSGTGVETQYF; v_call: TRBV5-1; j_call: TRBJ2-5; clone_size: NA; d_call: TRBD1
cdr3_nt: TGTGCCAGCAGTTTATTCCCCGACAGTAACACCGGGGAGCTGTTTTTT; cdr3_aa: CASSLFPDSNTGELFF; v_call: TRBV27; j_call: TRBJ2-2; clone_size: NA; d_call: NA
cdr3_nt: TGTGCCAGCAGCCAAGAACAGGGGGCATATAATTCACCCCTCCACTTT; cdr3_aa: CASSQEQGAYNSPLHF; v_call: TRBV14; j_call: TRBJ1-6; clone_size: NA; d_call: TRBD1
cdr3_nt: TGTGCCAGCAGCGCCAAACACAGGGGTTACAATGAGCAGTTCTTC; cdr3_aa: CASSAKHRGYNEQFF; v_call: TRBV9; j_call: TRBJ2-1; clone_size: NA; d_call: TRBD1
cdr3_nt: TGTGCTAGTGGTTTGTGGGGAGGGCGTGAGCAGTTCTTC; cdr3_aa: CASGLWGGREQFF; v_call: TRBV12-5; j_call: TRBJ2-1; clone_size: NA; d_call: TRBD2
cdr3_nt: TGCGCCAGCAGCCAAGATCCCGGGAGGCGGACCGGGGAGCTGTTTTTT; cdr3_aa: CASSQDPGRRTGELFF; v_call: TRBV4-1; j_call: TRBJ2-2; clone_size: NA; d_call: TRBD2
cdr3_nt: TGTGCCAGCAGTCCCGGACAGGGCAGGGCTTTCTTT; cdr3_aa: CASSPGQGRAFF; v_call: TRBV28; j_call: TRBJ1-1; clone_size: NA; d_call: TRBD1
cdr3_nt: TGTGCCAGCAGCTTAAACTCTGGGGGAGAAGCTTTCTTT; cdr3_aa: CASSLNSGGEAFF; v_call: TRBV7-3; j_call: TRBJ1-1; clone_size: few; d_call: NA
cdr3_nt: TGTGCCAGCAGCCAGGCAACAGGGGGGGCAGCTTTCTTT; cdr3_aa: CASSQATGGAAFF; v_call: TRBV3-1; j_call: TRBJ1-1; clone_size: NA; d_call: TRBD1
cdr3_nt: TGTGCCAGCAGCTCATCTAGCGGGAGGGCCCAAGAGACCCAGTACTTC; cdr3_aa: CASSSSSGRAQETQYF; v_call: TRBV7-6; j_call: TRBJ2-5; clone_size: NA; d_call: TRBD2
cdr3_nt: TGTGCCAGCACCTCTCCCGGCGGTGAGACCCAGTACTTC; cdr3_aa: CASTSPGGETQYF; v_call: TRBV28; j_call: TRBJ2-5; clone_size: few; d_call: NA
cdr3_nt: TGTGCCAGCAGTCCACAGGGTTTTTCCGGGGAGCTGTTTTTT; cdr3_aa: CASSPQGFSGELFF; v_call: TRBV9; j_call: TRBJ2-2; clone_size: NA; d_call: NA
cdr3_nt: TGTGCCACCAGCAGAGGCCTAGCGGGGATCGAGCAAGAGACCCAGTACTTC; cdr3_aa: CATSRGLAGIEQETQYF; v_call: TRBV15; j_call: TRBJ2-5; clone_size: many; d_call: TRBD2
cdr3_nt: TGCAGCGTGATGACAGGGAACTCTGGAAACACCATATATTTT; cdr3_aa: CSVMTGNSGNTIYF; v_call: TRBV29-1; j_call: TRBJ1-3; clone_size: NA; d_call: TRBD1
cdr3_nt: TGTGCCACCAGTGACGGATTTCCCGGGCTGTCTAAGAACACCGGGGAGCTGTTTTTT; cdr3_aa: CATSDGFPGLSKNTGELFF; v_call: TRBV24-1; j_call: TRBJ2-2; clone_size: few; d_call: NA